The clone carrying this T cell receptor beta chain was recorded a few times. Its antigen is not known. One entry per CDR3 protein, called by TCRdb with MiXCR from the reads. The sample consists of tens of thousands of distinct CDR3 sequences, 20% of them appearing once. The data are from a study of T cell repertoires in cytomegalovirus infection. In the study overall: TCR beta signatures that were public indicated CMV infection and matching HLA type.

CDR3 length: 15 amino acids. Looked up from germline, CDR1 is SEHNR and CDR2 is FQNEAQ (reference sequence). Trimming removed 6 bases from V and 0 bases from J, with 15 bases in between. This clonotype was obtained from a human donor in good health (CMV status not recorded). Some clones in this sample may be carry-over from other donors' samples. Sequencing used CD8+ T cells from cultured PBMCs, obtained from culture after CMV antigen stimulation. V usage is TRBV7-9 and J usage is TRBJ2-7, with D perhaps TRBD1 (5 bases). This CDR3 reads CASSSMTEPSYEQYF. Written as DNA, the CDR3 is TGTGCCAGCAGTTCCATGACAGAGCCCTCCTACGAGCAGTACTTC. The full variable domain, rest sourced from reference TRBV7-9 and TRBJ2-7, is DTGVSQNPRHKITKRGQNVTFRCDPISEHNRLYWYRQTLGQGPEFLTYFQNEAQLEKSRLLSDRFSAERPKGSFSTLEIQRTEQGDSAMYLCASSSMTEPSYEQYFGPGTRLTVT.